Described below is a single T cell receptor (beta chain) sequence and its context. This specimen comes from a study of blood T cell repertoires in COVID-19. Across the whole study: Sites across the United States, Italy and Spain contributed samples from acute and convalescent COVID-19. Nucleic acid was either cDNA or gDNA, and it came from T cells, B-cell-depleted T cells, or PBMCs.

The germline gives CDR1 LNHDA, CDR2 SQIVND (reference sequence). This CDR3 is built from 17 residues. Losses at the gene ends were 6 bases for V and 4 bases for J; bases not matched to a gene: 13. In the authors' workflow: Researchers report that nucleated cell counts were estimated from reference gene primer amplification. TCRdb keeps only in-frame clones here, not all; method: immunoSEQ multiplex PCR. From that table come the V and J calls and clone size; the DNA was used to work out D and trimming. The profile shows more than 85,000 clones, around 84% of them singletons. The TCR sequence derives from a man over 45 with active or convalescent COVID-19. The material sequenced was peripheral blood. V and J are TRBV19 and TRBJ2-5; TRBD1 matches at 11 bases. The CDR3 DNA sequence: TGTGCCAGTAGCCGGAGGCTGGGACAGGGGGTCCCAGAGACCCAGTACTTC. Translation gives CASSRRLGQGVPETQYF. Full variable domain (remainder filled in from reference TRBV19 and TRBJ2-5): DGGITQSPKYLFRKEGQNVTLSCEQNLNHDAMYWYRQDPGQGLRLIYYSQIVNDFQKGDIAEGYSVSREKKESFPLTVTSAQKNPTAFYLCASSRRLGQGVPETQYFGPGTRLLVL.